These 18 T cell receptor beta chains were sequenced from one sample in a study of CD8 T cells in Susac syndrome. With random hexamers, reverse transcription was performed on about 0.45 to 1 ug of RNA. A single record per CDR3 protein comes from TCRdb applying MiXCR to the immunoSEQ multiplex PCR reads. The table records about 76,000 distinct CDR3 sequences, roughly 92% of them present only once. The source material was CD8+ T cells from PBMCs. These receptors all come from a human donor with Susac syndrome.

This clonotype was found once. In DNA, the CDR3 is TGTGCCAGCAGCAGAGGGAATCAGCCCCAGCATTTT. Translation: CASSRGNQPQHF. The gene calls are TRBV7-4 and TRBJ1-5, with no clear D. Germline V CDR1 and CDR2: SGHVT, SQSDAQ. CDR3 size: 12 residues. V gave up 5 bases and J gave up 4 bases, with 6 bases separating them.

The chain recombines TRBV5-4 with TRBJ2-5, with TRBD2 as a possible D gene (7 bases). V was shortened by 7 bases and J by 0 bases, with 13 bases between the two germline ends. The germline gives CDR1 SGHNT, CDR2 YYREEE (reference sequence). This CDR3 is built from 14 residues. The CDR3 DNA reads TGTGCCAGCGGGGGGGGCGGCGACCAAGAGACCCAGTACTTC. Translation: CASGGGGDQETQYF.

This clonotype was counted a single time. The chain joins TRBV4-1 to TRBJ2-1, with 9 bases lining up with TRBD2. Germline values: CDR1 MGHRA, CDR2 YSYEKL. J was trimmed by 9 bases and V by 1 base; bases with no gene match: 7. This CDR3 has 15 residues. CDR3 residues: CASSQGGTSLSEQFF. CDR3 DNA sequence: TGCGCCAGCAGCCAAGGGGGGACTAGCCTCAGTGAGCAGTTCTTC.

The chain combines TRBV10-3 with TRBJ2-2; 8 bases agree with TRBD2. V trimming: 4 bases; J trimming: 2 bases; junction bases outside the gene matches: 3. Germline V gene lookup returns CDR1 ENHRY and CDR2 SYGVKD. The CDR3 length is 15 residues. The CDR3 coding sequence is TGTGCCATCAGTGTGAGCGGGAGTAACACCGGGGAGCTGTTTTTT. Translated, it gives CAISVSGSNTGELFF.

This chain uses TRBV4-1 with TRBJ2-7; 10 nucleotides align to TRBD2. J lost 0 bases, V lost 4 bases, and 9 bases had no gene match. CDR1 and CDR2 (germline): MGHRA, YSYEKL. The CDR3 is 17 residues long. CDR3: CASSPLGLADTSYEQYF. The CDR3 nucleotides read TGCGCCAGCAGCCCCCTTGGACTAGCGGATACCTCCTACGAGCAGTACTTC.

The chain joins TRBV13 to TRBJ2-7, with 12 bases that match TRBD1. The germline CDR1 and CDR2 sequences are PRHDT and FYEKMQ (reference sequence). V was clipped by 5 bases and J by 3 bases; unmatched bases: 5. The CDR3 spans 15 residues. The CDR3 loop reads CASSPGTGGNYEQYF. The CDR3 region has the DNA TGTGCCAGCAGCCCGGGGACAGGGGGCAACTACGAGCAGTACTTC.

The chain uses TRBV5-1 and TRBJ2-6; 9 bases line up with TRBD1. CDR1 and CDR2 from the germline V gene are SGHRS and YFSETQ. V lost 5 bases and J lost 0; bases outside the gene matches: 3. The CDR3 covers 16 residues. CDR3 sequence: CASRNRGLSGANVLTF. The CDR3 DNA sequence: TGCGCCAGCAGGAACAGGGGGCTCTCTGGGGCCAACGTCCTGACTTTC.

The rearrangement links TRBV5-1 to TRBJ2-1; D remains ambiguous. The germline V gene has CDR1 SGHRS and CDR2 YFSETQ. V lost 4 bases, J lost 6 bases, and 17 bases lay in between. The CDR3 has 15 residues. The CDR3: CASSMTAATANEQFF. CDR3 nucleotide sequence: TGCGCCAGCAGCATGACCGCCGCTACCGCCAATGAGCAGTTCTTC.

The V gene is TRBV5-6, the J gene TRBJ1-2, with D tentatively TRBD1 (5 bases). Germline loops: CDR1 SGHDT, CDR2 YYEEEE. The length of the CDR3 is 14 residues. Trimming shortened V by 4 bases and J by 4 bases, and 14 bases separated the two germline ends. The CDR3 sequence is CASSTRGPAYGYTF. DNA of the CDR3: TGTGCCAGCAGCACTAGGGGACCGGCCTATGGCTACACCTTC.

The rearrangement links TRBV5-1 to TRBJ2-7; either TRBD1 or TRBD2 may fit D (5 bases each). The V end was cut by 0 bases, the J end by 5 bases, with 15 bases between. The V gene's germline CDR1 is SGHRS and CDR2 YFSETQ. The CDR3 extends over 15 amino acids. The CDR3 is CASSLVGLGADEQYF. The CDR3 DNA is TGCGCCAGCAGCTTGGTAGGGCTCGGGGCCGACGAGCAGTACTTC.

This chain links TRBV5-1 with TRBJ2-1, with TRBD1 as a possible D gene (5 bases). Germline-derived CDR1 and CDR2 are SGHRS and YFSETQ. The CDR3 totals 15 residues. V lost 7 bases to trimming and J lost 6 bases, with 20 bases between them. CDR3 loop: CASRLGAGLFNEQFF. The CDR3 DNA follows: TGCGCCAGCCGGTTAGGGGCAGGGCTTTTCAATGAGCAGTTCTTC.

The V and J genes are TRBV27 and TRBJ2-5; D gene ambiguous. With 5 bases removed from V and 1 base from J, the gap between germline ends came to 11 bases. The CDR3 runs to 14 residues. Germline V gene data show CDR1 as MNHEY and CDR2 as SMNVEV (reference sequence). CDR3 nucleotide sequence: TGTGCCAGCAGTCTACGACGGTCCCAAGAGACCCAGTACTTC. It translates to CASSLRRSQETQYF.

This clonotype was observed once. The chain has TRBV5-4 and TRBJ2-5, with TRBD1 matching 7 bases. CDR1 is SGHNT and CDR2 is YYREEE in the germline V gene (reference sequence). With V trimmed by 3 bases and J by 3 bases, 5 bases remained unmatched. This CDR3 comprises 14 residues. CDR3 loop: CASSSGQVEETQYF. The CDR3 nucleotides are TGTGCCAGCAGCTCAGGACAGGTCGAAGAGACCCAGTACTTC.

The CDR3 DNA reads as TGTGCCAGCAGCTTAGCGGCTAGCGGGACCTCCTACGAGCAGTACTTC. This gives the protein CASSLAASGTSYEQYF. The V gene is TRBV7-8, the J gene TRBJ2-7; 9 bases map to TRBD2. Germline V CDR1 and CDR2: SGHVS, FQNEAQ. V was pared by 0 bases and J by 0 bases, with 3 bases of the junction left unmatched. The CDR3 is 16 residues long.

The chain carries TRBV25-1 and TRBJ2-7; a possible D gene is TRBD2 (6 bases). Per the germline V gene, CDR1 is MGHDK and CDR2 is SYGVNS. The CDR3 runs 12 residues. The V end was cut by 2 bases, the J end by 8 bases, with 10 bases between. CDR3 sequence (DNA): TGTGCCAGCAGTGAAGGGGGGTGGAAGCAGTACTTC. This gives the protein CASSEGGWKQYF.

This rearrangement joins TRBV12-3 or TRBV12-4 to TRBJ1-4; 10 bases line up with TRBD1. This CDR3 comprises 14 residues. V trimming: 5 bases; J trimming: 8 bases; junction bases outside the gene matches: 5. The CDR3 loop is CASSPDRGVEKLFF. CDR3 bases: TGTGCCAGCAGTCCGGACAGGGGGGTCGAAAAACTGTTTTTT.

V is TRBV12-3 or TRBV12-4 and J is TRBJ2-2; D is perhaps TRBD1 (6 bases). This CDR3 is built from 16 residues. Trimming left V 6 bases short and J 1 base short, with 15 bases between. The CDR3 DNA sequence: TGTGCCAGCAGCACCGGACAGACAAGGAACACCGGGGAGCTGTTTTTT. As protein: CASSTGQTRNTGELFF.

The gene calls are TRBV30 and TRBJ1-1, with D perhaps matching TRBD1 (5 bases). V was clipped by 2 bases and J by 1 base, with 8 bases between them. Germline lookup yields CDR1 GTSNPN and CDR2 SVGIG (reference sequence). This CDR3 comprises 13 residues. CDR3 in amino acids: CAWSLQENTEAFF. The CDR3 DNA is TGTGCCTGGAGTCTACAGGAGAACACTGAAGCTTTCTTT.